Listed below are T cell receptor beta chains from one sample, sequenced in a study of blood T cell repertoires in COVID-19. Some clones are missing from TCRdb's copy, which holds only in-frame ones; the method was immunoSEQ multiplex PCR. In the table there are approximately 260,000 clones, roughly 87% of which are singletons. The sample comprised peripheral blood. These receptors were obtained from a man in his fifties or sixties who had recovered from COVID-19. Both conserved end residues are part of each CDR3. D genes are given only for firm matches. The size field is filled for only some rows; it gives once, few, many or a size class.

d_gene: TRBD1
v_gene: TRBV4-1
len: 16
j_gene: TRBJ1-5
abundance: NA
CDR3nt: TGCGCCAGCAGCCAGGGGACAGGGGGGACTAATCAGCCCCAGCATTTT
CDR3aa: CASSQGTGGTNQPQHF

d_gene: TRBD1
v_gene: TRBV11-2
len: 13
j_gene: TRBJ1-1
abundance: NA
CDR3nt: TGTGCCAGCACCTGGGACAGGGACACTGAAGCTTTCTTT
CDR3aa: CASTWDRDTEAFF

d_gene: NA
v_gene: TRBV5-1
len: 16
j_gene: TRBJ2-2
abundance: NA
CDR3nt: TGCGCCAGCAGCTTTTTTTATCAGGGTAACACCGGGGAGCTGTTTTTT
CDR3aa: CASSFFYQGNTGELFF

d_gene: TRBD1
v_gene: TRBV24-1
len: 16
j_gene: TRBJ2-3
abundance: NA
CDR3nt: TGTGCCACCAGTGATTACGGGACAGGGGATACAGATACGCAGTATTTT
CDR3aa: CATSDYGTGDTDTQYF

d_gene: TRBD1
v_gene: TRBV24-1
len: 14
j_gene: TRBJ2-7
abundance: NA
CDR3nt: TGTGCCACCAGTGGGGGACAGCCCCCCTACGAGCAGTACTTC
CDR3aa: CATSGGQPPYEQYF

d_gene: NA
v_gene: TRBV21-1
len: 14
j_gene: TRBJ2-7
abundance: NA
CDR3nt: TGTGCCAGCAGCACCTGGTTAGGGGAATACGAGCAGTACTTC
CDR3aa: CASSTWLGEYEQYF

d_gene: TRBD1
v_gene: TRBV27
len: 15
j_gene: TRBJ2-3
abundance: NA
CDR3nt: TGTGCCAGCACAACCCGGGACAGGGGGGCAGATACGCAGTATTTT
CDR3aa: CASTTRDRGADTQYF

d_gene: NA
v_gene: TRBV11-3
len: 14
j_gene: TRBJ2-7
abundance: NA
CDR3nt: TGTGCCAGCAGCTTATACTCGGGACACTACGAGCAGTACTTC
CDR3aa: CASSLYSGHYEQYF

d_gene: NA
v_gene: TRBV4-2
len: 15
j_gene: TRBJ2-3
abundance: NA
CDR3nt: TGTGCCAGCAGCCCCCCTGCCCGGGGAGGAGATACGCAGTATTTT
CDR3aa: CASSPPARGGDTQYF

d_gene: NA
v_gene: TRBV5-1
len: 15
j_gene: TRBJ2-3
abundance: once
CDR3nt: TGCGCCAGCAGCTTGGCAGGGGCTAGCACAGATACGCAGTATTTT
CDR3aa: CASSLAGASTDTQYF

d_gene: TRBD2
v_gene: TRBV5-1
len: 19
j_gene: TRBJ2-1
abundance: NA
CDR3nt: TGCGCCAGCAGCTTGGGATCTAGCGGGGGGGCATTTCTTACCAATGAGCAGTTCTTC
CDR3aa: CASSLGSSGGAFLTNEQFF

d_gene: NA
v_gene: TRBV19
len: 14
j_gene: TRBJ1-5
abundance: NA
CDR3nt: TGTGCCAGTAGGGTAGGGGTGGGCAATCAGCCCCAGCATTTT
CDR3aa: CASRVGVGNQPQHF

d_gene: NA
v_gene: TRBV11-2
len: 13
j_gene: TRBJ1-1
abundance: once
CDR3nt: TGTGCCAGCAGCTTAGTTGGCTCCAGTGGAGCTTTCTTT
CDR3aa: CASSLVGSSGAFF

d_gene: TRBD1
v_gene: TRBV27
len: 13
j_gene: TRBJ1-4
abundance: NA
CDR3nt: TGTGCCAGCTACACAGGGGTGGGAGGAAAACTGTTTTTT
CDR3aa: CASYTGVGGKLFF

d_gene: NA
v_gene: TRBV6-5
len: 14
j_gene: TRBJ1-5
abundance: NA
CDR3nt: TGTGCCAGCAGTTGGAACAGAGCCAATCAGCCCCAGCATTTT
CDR3aa: CASSWNRANQPQHF

d_gene: NA
v_gene: TRBV11-2
len: 13
j_gene: TRBJ1-3
abundance: NA
CDR3nt: TGTGCCAGCAGCAGGGGCTCTGGAAACACCATATATTTT
CDR3aa: CASSRGSGNTIYF

d_gene: NA
v_gene: TRBV4-1
len: 17
j_gene: TRBJ1-4
abundance: NA
CDR3nt: TGCGCCAGCAGCCATCCCGTGGGGGGGGTCGCGAGGGAAAAACTGTTTTTT
CDR3aa: CASSHPVGGVAREKLFF

d_gene: NA
v_gene: TRBV12-3/TRBV12-4
len: 13
j_gene: TRBJ2-5
abundance: NA
CDR3nt: TGTGCCAGCAGTTTAATGTCCCTGGAGACCCAGTACTTC
CDR3aa: CASSLMSLETQYF

d_gene: TRBD1
v_gene: TRBV6-5
len: 14
j_gene: TRBJ1-5
abundance: NA
CDR3nt: TGTGCCAGCAGGGGAGGACAGGGTAGTCAGCCCCAGCATTTT
CDR3aa: CASRGGQGSQPQHF

d_gene: NA
v_gene: TRBV7-9
len: 14
j_gene: TRBJ1-1
abundance: NA
CDR3nt: TGTGCCAGCAGCAGAGACGGGGGGAACACTGAAGCTTTCTTT
CDR3aa: CASSRDGGNTEAFF

d_gene: TRBD1
v_gene: TRBV6-5
len: 15
j_gene: TRBJ1-6
abundance: NA
CDR3nt: TGTGCCAGCAGTAGAAGGACAGGGGGCGGATCACCCCTCCACTTT
CDR3aa: CASSRRTGGGSPLHF

d_gene: NA
v_gene: TRBV24-1
len: 19
j_gene: TRBJ2-4
abundance: NA
CDR3nt: TGTGCCACCAGTGACCCAATTAGACAGGGCCGGGGGGCCAAAAACATTCAGTACTTC
CDR3aa: CATSDPIRQGRGAKNIQYF

d_gene: NA
v_gene: TRBV19
len: 14
j_gene: TRBJ1-5
abundance: NA
CDR3nt: TGTGCCAGTAGTATATTACAGGGAACTCAGCCCCAGCATTTT
CDR3aa: CASSILQGTQPQHF

d_gene: TRBD1
v_gene: TRBV6-5
len: 12
j_gene: TRBJ2-7
abundance: NA
CDR3nt: TGTGCCAGCAGTCCGGACAGGTACGAGCAGTACTTC
CDR3aa: CASSPDRYEQYF

d_gene: TRBD2
v_gene: TRBV4-2
len: 15
j_gene: TRBJ2-7
abundance: NA
CDR3nt: TGTGCCAGCAGCCAAGATGCGGGGGGGACCTACGAGCAGTACTTC
CDR3aa: CASSQDAGGTYEQYF

d_gene: NA
v_gene: TRBV29-1
len: 12
j_gene: TRBJ1-2
abundance: NA
CDR3nt: TGCAGCGTTTCAGGGGCCCACTATGGCTACACCTTC
CDR3aa: CSVSGAHYGYTF

d_gene: TRBD2
v_gene: TRBV28
len: 17
j_gene: TRBJ2-7
abundance: NA
CDR3nt: TGTGCCAGCAGTTTGATACTAGCGGGGACCCGCTCCTACGAGCAGTACTTC
CDR3aa: CASSLILAGTRSYEQYF

d_gene: TRBD1
v_gene: TRBV5-1
len: 17
j_gene: TRBJ2-4
abundance: many
CDR3nt: TGCGCCAGCAGCTTCGGGACAGATAAGCTAGCCAAAAACATTCAGTACTTC
CDR3aa: CASSFGTDKLAKNIQYF

d_gene: NA
v_gene: TRBV18
len: 16
j_gene: TRBJ2-5
abundance: NA
CDR3nt: TGTGCCAGCTCACCGCCGCGTCGGGGTTTACAAGAGACCCAGTACTTC
CDR3aa: CASSPPRRGLQETQYF